This T cell receptor (beta chain) is from a study of T cells after yellow fever vaccination. Study-wide results and limits: Among primary-vaccination clones, most reappeared after the booster, at roughly 95% for CD4 and around 91% for CD8.

Deletions cut 5 bases from V and 5 bases from J, with 10 bases between. Germline V gene data show CDR1 as MNHEY and CDR2 as SVGAGI. This CDR3 has 13 amino acids. This clonotype was found many times. The antigen is unknown. A single record per CDR3 protein comes from TCRdb applying MiXCR to the 5' RACE reads. The repertoire holds 200,000 to 250,000 distinct CDR3 sequences, approximately 3.3% seen once, with less than 3.5% in the top ten. The V gene is TRBV6-5, the J gene TRBJ1-5, with no clear D. The starting material was CD4+ T cells sorted from PBMCs, obtained 10 days after the yellow fever booster vaccination. The sequence was collected from a man younger than 35 who received the YFV17D yellow fever vaccine. The CDR3 DNA is TGTGCCAGCAGTAAGTGGATGGATCAGCCCCAGCATTTT. Protein: CASSKWMDQPQHF.